The TCR beta chain described here comes from a study of low-dose radiotherapy and immunotherapy resistance in tumors. Study-level background: Members of Cohort 1 were treated with 0.5 Gy per fraction every 2 weeks. The prescribed total PTV dose was 6.5 Gy. Members of Cohort 2 were treated with 1 Gy per fraction every two weeks; their total was 13 Gy over 26 weeks.

With TRAV- and TRBV-specific primers, first-strand cDNA was made, covering the alpha and beta chains. Both a constant-region primer and a V-primer adapter served to amplify TCRs across 20 PCR cycles. TCRdb processed the reads anew with MiXCR; each CDR3 protein has one entry. The table lists 60,000 to 75,000 distinct CDR3 sequences, about a quarter of them singletons. In its sample, this clonotype was seen many times. One end of the junction varies from germline; a read error may be responsible. The time point denotes: before trial treatment. Low-dose radiotherapy, low-dose cyclophosphamide, aspirin, ipilimumab and nivolumab were all given to the donors. Here the sequenced sample was PBMCs, taken before treatment. This receptor was taken from a male donor with rectosigmoid adenocarcinoma.

CDR3: CASSVAAVGTDTQYF. The CDR3 nucleotides read TGTGCCAGCAGCGTAGCAGCGGTCGGCACAGATACGCAGTATTTT. V gene TRBV7-2 combines with J gene TRBJ2-3, with D possibly being TRBD2 (5 bases). CDR1 is SGHTA and CDR2 is FQGNSA in the germline V gene. The CDR3 consists of 15 residues.